Listed below are T cell receptor beta chains from one sample, sequenced in a study of shared clonotypes between healthy human individuals. Assay used: immunoSEQ multiplex PCR; TCRdb lists only in-frame clones, some missing. Here the sample spans 2 million to 2.5 million clones, approximately 93% being singletons. The specimen sequenced was naive CD4+ T cells from PBMCs. The receptors shown here come from a man between 18 and 35 years old in good health. Some clones in this sample may be carry-over from other donors' samples. The CDR3 runs from the conserved cysteine through the conserved F or W. The D gene is left open where the match is weak. Size is omitted from some rows. Given values are once, few, many or a class for expanded clones.

>TRBV5-1|.|.|TRBJ2-7
CASSLRIPKYRVGYEQYF
TGCGCCAGCAGCTTGCGGATCCCGAAATACAGGGTTGGGTACGAGCAGTACTTC
>TRBV9|.|TRBD1|TRBJ2-5
CASSPREGAVEETQYF
TGTGCCAGCAGCCCTCGCGAGGGGGCCGTGGAAGAGACCCAGTACTTC
>TRBV18|.|.|TRBJ1-5
CASSGYSNQPQHF
TGTGCCAGCTCAGGATATAGCAATCAGCCCCAGCATTTT
>TRBV7-3|.|TRBD2|TRBJ2-1
CASSSAEGLAGGNEQFF
TGTGCCAGCAGCAGCGCGGAAGGACTAGCGGGAGGAAATGAGCAGTTCTTC
>TRBV5-4|.|TRBD2|TRBJ2-7
CASRGGLAENYEQYF
TGTGCCAGCAGGGGGGGACTAGCGGAAAACTACGAGCAGTACTTC
>TRBV5-1|.|.|TRBJ1-1
CASSSGNTEAFF
TGCGCCAGCAGTTCCGGGAACACTGAAGCTTTCTTT
>TRBV29-1|once|.|TRBJ1-4
CSVRGTTNEKLFF
TGCAGCGTGAGGGGGACAACTAATGAAAAACTGTTTTTT
>TRBV19|.|TRBD1|TRBJ2-7
CASSNQGQGSYEQYF
TGTGCCAGTAGTAACCAGGGACAGGGCTCCTACGAGCAGTACTTC
>TRBV20-1|.|.|TRBJ2-1
CSLKGNNEQFF
TGCAGCCTAAAAGGGAACAATGAGCAGTTCTTC
>TRBV6-6|.|.|TRBJ2-3
CASSYPERATDTQYF
TGTGCCAGCAGTTACCCGGAGCGGGCGACAGATACGCAGTATTTT
>TRBV7-9|.|TRBD2|TRBJ2-5
CASSLRLAGGGETQYF
TGTGCCAGCAGCTTAAGGCTAGCGGGAGGGGGCGAGACCCAGTACTTC
>TRBV28|.|.|TRBJ1-5
CASSLRGQPQHF
TGTGCCAGCAGTTTAAGGGGTCAGCCCCAGCATTTT
>TRBV7-9|.|.|TRBJ1-1
CASSLRGRNTEAFF
TGTGCCAGCAGTCTTCGAGGACGGAACACTGAAGCTTTCTTT
>TRBV6-4|.|TRBD2|TRBJ2-1
CASSEGATSGRGNEQFF
TGTGCCAGCAGTGAAGGTGCGACTAGCGGGAGAGGGAATGAGCAGTTCTTC
>TRBV29-1|.|TRBD1|TRBJ1-1
CSVVQGANTEAFF
TGCAGCGTTGTTCAGGGGGCGAACACTGAAGCTTTCTTT
>TRBV28|few|.|TRBJ2-6
CASSLRGPHSGANVLTF
TGTGCCAGCAGTTTACGGGGACCGCACTCTGGGGCCAACGTCCTGACTTTC
>TRBV28|.|TRBD1|TRBJ1-3
CASSPPQGRGNTIYF
TGTGCCAGCAGCCCACCACAGGGGAGGGGAAACACCATATATTTT
>TRBV5-4|.|TRBD2|TRBJ2-1
CASSRGLAGGPNEQFF
TGTGCCAGCAGCCGGGGACTAGCGGGAGGGCCGAATGAGCAGTTCTTC
>TRBV5-1|.|TRBD2|TRBJ2-5
CASNSGLAAVRETQYF
TGCGCCAGCAACTCGGGACTAGCGGCCGTTCGGGAGACCCAGTACTTC
>TRBV2|.|.|TRBJ1-1
CASSQGHDEAFF
TGTGCCAGCAGTCAAGGGCATGATGAAGCTTTCTTT
>TRBV12-2|once|.|TRBJ2-7
CAGQSLPPAYEQYF
TGTGCAGGCCAATCGCTTCCTCCAGCCTACGAGCAGTACTTC
>TRBV28|.|.|TRBJ1-5
CASTNQIVPQHF
TGTGCCAGCACCAATCAGATCGTGCCCCAGCATTTT
>TRBV4-2|.|TRBD1|TRBJ1-1
CASRLTRRTGPPQEAFF
TGTGCCAGCAGACTGACCCGGCGGACAGGGCCCCCCCAAGAAGCTTTCTTT
>TRBV7-9|once|TRBD2|TRBJ2-3
CASSLRTSGSTDTQYF
TGTGCCAGCAGCTTGCGGACTAGCGGGAGTACAGATACGCAGTATTTT
>TRBV9|.|.|TRBJ2-2
CASSVDPQSTGELFF
TGTGCCAGCAGCGTAGACCCCCAGAGCACCGGGGAGCTGTTTTTT
>TRBV10-3|.|.|TRBJ2-2
CAIGPENTGELFF
TGTGCCATCGGACCGGAGAACACCGGGGAGCTGTTTTTT
>TRBV29-1|.|TRBD1|TRBJ1-2
CSVANRDRGQGGYTF
TGCAGCGTTGCAAACCGGGACAGGGGGCAGGGTGGCTACACCTTC
>TRBV5-1|.|.|TRBJ2-2
CASSFYFGGGELFF
TGCGCCAGCAGTTTTTATTTCGGGGGCGGGGAGCTGTTTTTT
>TRBV28|.|.|TRBJ1-1
CASSLGGWGNTEAFF
TGTGCCAGCAGTTTGGGTGGTTGGGGGAACACTGAAGCTTTCTTT
>TRBV2|.|TRBD2|TRBJ2-7
CASSLLAEGFEQYF
TGTGCCAGCAGCTTACTAGCGGAGGGGTTCGAGCAGTACTTC
>TRBV7-2|few|.|TRBJ1-5
CASSPMGNQPQHF
TGTGCCAGCAGCCCGATGGGCAATCAGCCCCAGCATTTT
>TRBV7-2|few|.|TRBJ1-1
CASSLQGLWTEAFF
TGTGCCAGCAGCTTACAGGGTCTTTGGACTGAAGCTTTCTTT
>TRBV5-1|.|TRBD2|TRBJ2-1
CASSFFLAGENEQFF
TGCGCCAGCAGCTTCTTTCTAGCGGGAGAAAATGAGCAGTTCTTC
>TRBV7-6|.|.|TRBJ1-4
CASSLAGSQKLFF
TGTGCCAGCAGCTTAGCAGGGAGCCAGAAACTGTTTTTT
>TRBV5-1|.|.|TRBJ2-1
CASRGAPSYNEQFF
TGCGCCAGCAGGGGGGCCCCCTCCTACAATGAGCAGTTCTTC
>TRBV7-3|.|TRBD1|TRBJ1-2
CASSPRGGPGQGGGYTF
TGTGCCAGCAGCCCTAGGGGCGGACCGGGACAGGGAGGTGGCTACACCTTC
>TRBV6-6|.|.|TRBJ2-2
CASSGQWGQIFGELFF
TGTGCCAGCAGTGGGCAATGGGGCCAGATCTTCGGGGAGCTGTTTTTT
>TRBV6-4|once|TRBD2|TRBJ2-3
CASSDSTGTSGTSTDTQYF
TGTGCCAGCAGTGACTCAACCGGGACTAGCGGGACTAGCACAGATACGCAGTATTTT
>TRBV28|.|.|TRBJ1-2
CASSVDSNWHVTF
TGTGCCAGCAGCGTGGACAGCAATTGGCATGTCACCTTC
>TRBV4-3|.|.|TRBJ2-7
CASSRDLTAYEQYF
TGCGCCAGCAGCCGAGACCTTACAGCCTACGAGCAGTACTTC
>TRBV28|once|TRBD1|TRBJ2-1
CASSNPGTGAYNEQFF
TGTGCCAGCAGCAATCCCGGGACAGGGGCCTACAATGAGCAGTTCTTC
>TRBV5-1|.|.|TRBJ2-5
CASSPRNRVQETQYF
TGCGCCAGCAGCCCCCGCAACAGGGTTCAAGAGACCCAGTACTTC
>TRBV11-3|.|.|TRBJ2-5
CASSLGGSPSRETQYF
TGTGCCAGCAGCTTAGGAGGCAGCCCAAGTAGGGAGACCCAGTACTTC
>TRBV27|once|.|TRBJ2-3
CASSLRTGTDTQYF
TGTGCCAGCAGTTTACGGACAGGCACAGATACGCAGTATTTT
>TRBV4-1|.|TRBD2|TRBJ2-3
CASSQLGTTTDTQYF
TGCGCCAGCAGCCAGCTGGGGACTACCACAGATACGCAGTATTTT
>TRBV19|.|.|TRBJ2-7
CAAACYEQYF
TGTGCCGCGGCCTGCTACGAGCAGTACTTC
>TRBV2|.|.|TRBJ1-5
CASNQGVSNQPQHF
TGTGCCAGCAATCAAGGGGTTAGCAATCAGCCCCAGCATTTT
>TRBV5-1|once|TRBD2|TRBJ2-7
CASSSKAGAYEQYF
TGCGCCAGCAGCTCGAAAGCGGGAGCCTACGAGCAGTACTTC
>TRBV7-2|.|TRBD2|TRBJ2-7
CAGSTSGYEQYF
TGTGCCGGTTCCACTAGCGGGTACGAGCAGTACTTC
>TRBV30|.|.|TRBJ1-1
CAWTSRRNTEAFF
TGTGCCTGGACCTCCCGAAGGAACACTGAAGCTTTCTTT